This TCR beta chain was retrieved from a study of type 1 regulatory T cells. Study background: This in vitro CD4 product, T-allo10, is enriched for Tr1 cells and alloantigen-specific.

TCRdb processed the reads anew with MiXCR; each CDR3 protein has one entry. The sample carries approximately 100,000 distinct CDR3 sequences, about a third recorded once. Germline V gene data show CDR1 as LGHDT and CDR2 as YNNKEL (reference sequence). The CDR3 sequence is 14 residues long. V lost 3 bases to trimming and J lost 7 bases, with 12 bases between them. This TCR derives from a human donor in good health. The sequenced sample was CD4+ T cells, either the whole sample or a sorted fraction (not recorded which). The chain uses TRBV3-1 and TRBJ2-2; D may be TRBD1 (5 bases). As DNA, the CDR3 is TGTGCCAGCAGCCAGTGGGGCGAAGGCGGGGAGCTGTTTTTT. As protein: CASSQWGEGGELFF.